This T cell receptor beta chain was captured by sequencing in a study of regulatory T cells in long-lasting Graves disease. Findings and caveats of the study: Persistent disease samples used TRBV28, TRBJ1-2 and TRBJ2-5 preferentially.

This clonotype was found many times. Its specificity is unknown. Germline V lookup: CDR1 MNHEY, CDR2 SMNVEV (reference sequence). The CDR3 runs 20 residues. V lost 3 bases to trimming and J lost 0 bases; unmatched junction nucleotides: 8. Described time point: newly diagnosed GD, antithyroid drugs for less than 3 months. Preparation of the TCR library used RNA extracted from PBMCs. EDTA tubes received approximately 10 milliliters of collected peripheral blood. Investigators prepared the TCR beta libraries by applying iRepertoire HTBI primers and Arm-PCR of CDR3 regions. Each CDR3 protein gets one entry after TCRdb re-called the multiplex PCR reads with MiXCR. Here the sample spans about 300,000 distinct CDR3 sequences, 15% to 20% being singletons.

This chain connects TRBV27 to TRBJ2-1; TRBD2 matches 16 bases. The sample consisted of peripheral blood mononuclear cells (PBMCs), taken at new diagnosis, from a patient treated with antithyroid drugs. This sequence originates from a female donor with Graves disease. CDR3 DNA: TGTGCCAGCAGTTTCACCGGGACTAGCGGGAGGGCAGTCTCCTACAATGAGCAGTTCTTC. Translation: CASSFTGTSGRAVSYNEQFF.